This T cell receptor beta chain was recovered during a study of graft-versus-host responses after intestinal transplantation. Turning to the study itself: The transplants performed in recipients were multivisceral, liver-intestinal, or isolated intestinal. Anti-thymocyte globulin induction, then tacrolimus and steroids for two to four years, went to all recipients. General study points: Analysis identified GvH clones in recipient marrow, with some appearing first in ileum or blood. An association linked early post-transplant HvG declines with peak circulating GvH clone levels.

There are 15 residues in the CDR3. V was pared by 3 bases and J by 0 bases, with 10 bases between. Germline V gene sequence: CDR1 SGHRS, CDR2 YFSETQ. TCRdb keeps only in-frame clones here, not all; method: immunoSEQ multiplex PCR. The sample has tens of thousands of clones, approximately 88% seen once. Remarks on this clone: Its target is unknown.

The chain joins TRBV5-1 to TRBJ2-1; D possibly corresponds to TRBD2 (6 bases). Sample: unstimulated CD4+ T cells sorted from spleen or lymph node cells, taken before transplant. The clonotype was recovered from a human donor who was the organ donor for an intestinal transplant. The CDR3 DNA sequence: TGCGCCAGCAGCTACCGGGACTCCTCCTACAATGAGCAGTTCTTC. This sequence encodes CASSYRDSSYNEQFF.